What follows describes a single TCR beta chain. What it recognizes is unknown. The CDR3 has 14 residues. Germline CDR1 is MNHEY and CDR2 is SVGAGI. The V and J ends lost 6 bases and 4 bases, in that order; junction bases with no gene match: 4. Every one of the participants with HIV received treatment in the United States. The sample comes from a study of long-term antiretroviral therapy in people with HIV. Overall study results and limits: Regardless of time point, clones expanded before ART dominated the repertoire.

At the survey level, the v3.0 immunoSEQ assay was run. Some clones are missing from TCRdb's copy, which holds only in-frame ones; the method was immunoSEQ multiplex PCR. Counted here are about 24,000 clones, 95% occurring once; the ten biggest clones make up less than 2.5%. Source: unsorted PBMCs, taken around 5.2 years after starting antiretroviral therapy. The chain recombines TRBV6-5 with TRBJ2-7; TRBD1 agrees at 12 bases. This sequence was found in a woman between 45 and 65 years old with HIV. The CDR3 DNA reads as TGTGCCAGCAGGTCGGGACAGGGGGCATACGAGCAGTACTTC. This codes for CASRSGQGAYEQYF.